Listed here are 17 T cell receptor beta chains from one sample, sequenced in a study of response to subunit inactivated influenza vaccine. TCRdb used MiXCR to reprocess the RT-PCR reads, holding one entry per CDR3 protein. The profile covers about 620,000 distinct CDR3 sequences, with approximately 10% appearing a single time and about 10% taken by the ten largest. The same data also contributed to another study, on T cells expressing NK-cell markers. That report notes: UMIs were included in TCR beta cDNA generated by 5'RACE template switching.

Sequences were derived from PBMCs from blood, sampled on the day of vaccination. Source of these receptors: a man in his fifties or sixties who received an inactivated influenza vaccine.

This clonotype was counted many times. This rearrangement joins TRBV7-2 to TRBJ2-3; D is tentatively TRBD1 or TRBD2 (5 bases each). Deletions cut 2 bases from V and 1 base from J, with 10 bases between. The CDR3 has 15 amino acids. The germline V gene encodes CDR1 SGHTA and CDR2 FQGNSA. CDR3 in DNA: TGTGCCAGCAGCTTAAGGCAGGGAGGCACAGATACGCAGTATTTT. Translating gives CASSLRQGGTDTQYF.

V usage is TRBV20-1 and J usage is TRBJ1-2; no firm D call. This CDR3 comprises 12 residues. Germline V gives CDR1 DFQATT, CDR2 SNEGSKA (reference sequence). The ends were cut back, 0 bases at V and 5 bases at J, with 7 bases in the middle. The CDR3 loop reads CSARDVGYGYTF. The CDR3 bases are TGCAGTGCTAGAGACGTTGGATATGGCTACACCTTC.

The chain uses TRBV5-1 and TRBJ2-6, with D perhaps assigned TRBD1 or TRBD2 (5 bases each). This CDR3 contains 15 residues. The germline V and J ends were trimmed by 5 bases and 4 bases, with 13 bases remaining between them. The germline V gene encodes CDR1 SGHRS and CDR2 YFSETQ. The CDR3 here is CASSWDVRGANVLTF. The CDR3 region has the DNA TGCGCCAGCAGTTGGGACGTCAGAGGGGCCAACGTCCTGACTTTC.

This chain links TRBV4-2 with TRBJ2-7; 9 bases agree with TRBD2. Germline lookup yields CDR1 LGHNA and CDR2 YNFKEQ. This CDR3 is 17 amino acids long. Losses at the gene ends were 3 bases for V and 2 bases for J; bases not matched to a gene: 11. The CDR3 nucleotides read TGTGCCAGCAGCCACCGGTGGCGGGAGGGATCAACCTACGAGCAGTACTTC. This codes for CASSHRWREGSTYEQYF.

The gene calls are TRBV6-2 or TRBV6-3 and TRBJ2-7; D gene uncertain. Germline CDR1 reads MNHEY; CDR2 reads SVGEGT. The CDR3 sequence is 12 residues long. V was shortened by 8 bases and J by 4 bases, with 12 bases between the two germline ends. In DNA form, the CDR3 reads TGTGCCAGCGGCCAGACATCATACGAGCAGTACTTC. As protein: CASGQTSYEQYF.

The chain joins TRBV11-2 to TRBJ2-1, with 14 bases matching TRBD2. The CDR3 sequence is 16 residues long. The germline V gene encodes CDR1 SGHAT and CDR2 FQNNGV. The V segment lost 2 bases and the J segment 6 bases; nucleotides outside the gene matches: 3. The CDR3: CASSLPGTSGGNEQFF. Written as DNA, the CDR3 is TGTGCCAGCAGCTTACCGGGGACTAGCGGGGGCAATGAGCAGTTCTTC.

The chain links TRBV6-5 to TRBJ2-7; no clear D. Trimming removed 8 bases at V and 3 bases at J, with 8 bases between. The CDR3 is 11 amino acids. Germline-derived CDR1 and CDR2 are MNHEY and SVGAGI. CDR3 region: CASRLRYEQYF. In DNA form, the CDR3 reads TGTGCCAGCCGCCTTCGCTACGAGCAGTACTTC.

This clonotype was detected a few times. The CDR3, as DNA: TGTGCCAGTAGTATGCAAAGCGCGGGGTCTTCCTACGAGCAGTACTTC. Encoded protein: CASSMQSAGSSYEQYF. V and J are TRBV19 and TRBJ2-7, with a weak D call TRBD2 (6 bases). The CDR3 is 16 amino acids. V lost 3 bases, J lost 1 base, and 16 bases lay in between. Germline V lookup: CDR1 LNHDA, CDR2 SQIVND (reference sequence).

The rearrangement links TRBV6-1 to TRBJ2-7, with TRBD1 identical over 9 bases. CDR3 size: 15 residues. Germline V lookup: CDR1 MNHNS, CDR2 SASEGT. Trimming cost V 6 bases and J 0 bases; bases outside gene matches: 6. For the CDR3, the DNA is TGTGCCAGCAGCGACGGACAGGGGAGCTCCTACGAGCAGTACTTC. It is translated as CASSDGQGSSYEQYF.

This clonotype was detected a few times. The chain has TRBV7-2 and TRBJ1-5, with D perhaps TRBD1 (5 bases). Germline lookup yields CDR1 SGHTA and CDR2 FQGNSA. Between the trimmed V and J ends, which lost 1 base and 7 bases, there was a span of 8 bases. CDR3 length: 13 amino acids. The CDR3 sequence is CASSLGRAQPQHF. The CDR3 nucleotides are TGTGCCAGCAGCTTAGGCAGGGCACAGCCCCAGCATTTT.

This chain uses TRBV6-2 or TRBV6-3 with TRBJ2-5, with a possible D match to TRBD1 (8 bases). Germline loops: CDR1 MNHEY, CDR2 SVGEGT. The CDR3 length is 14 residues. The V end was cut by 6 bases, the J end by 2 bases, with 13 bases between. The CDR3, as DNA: TGTGCCAGCAGCGGACAGGGAGGGCAAGAGACCCAGTACTTC. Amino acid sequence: CASSGQGGQETQYF.

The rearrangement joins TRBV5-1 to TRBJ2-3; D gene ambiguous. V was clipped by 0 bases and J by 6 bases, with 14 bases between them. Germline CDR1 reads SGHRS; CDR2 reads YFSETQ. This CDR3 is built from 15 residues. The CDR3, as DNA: TGCGCCAGCAGCTTGGCTGGGTCTGCGACCGATACGCAGTATTTT. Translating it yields CASSLAGSATDTQYF.

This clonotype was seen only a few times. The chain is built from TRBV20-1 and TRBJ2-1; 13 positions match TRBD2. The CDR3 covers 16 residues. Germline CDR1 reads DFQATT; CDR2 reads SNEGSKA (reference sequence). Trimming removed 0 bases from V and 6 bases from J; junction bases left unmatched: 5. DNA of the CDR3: TGCAGTGCTAGAGACTCCTGGACTAGCGGGGGCAATGAGCAGTTCTTC. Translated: CSARDSWTSGGNEQFF.

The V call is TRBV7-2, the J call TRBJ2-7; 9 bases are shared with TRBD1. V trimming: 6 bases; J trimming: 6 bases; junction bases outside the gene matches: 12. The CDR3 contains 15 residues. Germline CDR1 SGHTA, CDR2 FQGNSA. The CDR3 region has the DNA TGTGCCAGCAGTCTAGACGGGACAGGGCTTCGCGAGCAGTACTTC. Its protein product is CASSLDGTGLREQYF. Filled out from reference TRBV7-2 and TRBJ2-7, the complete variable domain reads GAGVSQSPSNKVTEKGKDVELRCDPISGHTALYWYRQSLGQGLEFLIYFQGNSAPDKSGLPSDRFSAERTGGSVSTLTIQRTQQEDSAVYLCASSLDGTGLREQYFGPGTRLTVT.

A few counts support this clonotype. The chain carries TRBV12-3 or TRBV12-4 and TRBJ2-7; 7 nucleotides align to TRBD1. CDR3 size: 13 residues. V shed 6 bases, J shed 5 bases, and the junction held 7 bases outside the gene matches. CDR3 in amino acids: CASSGLGGDEQYF. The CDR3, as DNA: TGTGCCAGCAGCGGGTTAGGGGGCGACGAGCAGTACTTC.

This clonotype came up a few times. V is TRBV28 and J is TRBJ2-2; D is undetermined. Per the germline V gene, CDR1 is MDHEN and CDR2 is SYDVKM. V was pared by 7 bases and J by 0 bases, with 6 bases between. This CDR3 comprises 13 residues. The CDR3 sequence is CASTLPNTGELFF. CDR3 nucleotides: TGTGCCAGCACCCTTCCGAACACCGGGGAGCTGTTTTTT.

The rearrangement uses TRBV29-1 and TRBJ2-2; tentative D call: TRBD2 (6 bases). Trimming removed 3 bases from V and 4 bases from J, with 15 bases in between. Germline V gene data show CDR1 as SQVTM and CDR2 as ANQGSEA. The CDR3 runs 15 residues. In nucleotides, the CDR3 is TGCAGCGTTGAGTCGGGCGGGGTTGGCACCGGGGAGCTGTTTTTT. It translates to CSVESGGVGTGELFF.